This T cell receptor beta chain is drawn from a study of shared clonotypes between healthy human individuals. Study summary: The study used three CD4 naive, three CD4 memory, two CD8 naive and one CD8 memory plate per donor. Study-wide results and limits: Though the depth was large, rarefaction showed that sorted-subset sequencing was incomplete.

Turning to this clone: Its specificity is not known.

V was shortened by 7 bases and J by 7 bases, with 13 bases between the two germline ends. Looked up from germline, CDR1 is MRHNA and CDR2 is SNTAGT. The CDR3 loop spans 13 amino acids. Deep-level settings were used for running the assay. The authors' processing: Junction-only sequences produced by ImmunoSEQ had no quality scores, so filtering differed. Libraries were prepared by immunoSEQ multiplex PCR; TCRdb keeps only in-frame clonotypes and omits some of them. V, J and clone size were drawn from that table, and D and trimming were deduced from the DNA. The repertoire includes roughly 700,000 clones, approximately 79% of them detected once, and less than 2% sits in the top ten.

Sequencing input: memory CD4+ T cells sorted from blood. Subset indicated: CD45RA-negative fraction. This chain connects TRBV6-4 to TRBJ1-4; D unclear. The sequence was obtained from a woman under 40 in good health. The CDR3 DNA follows: TGTGCCAGCACCCGCGAAAGAGGTGAAAAACTGTTTTTT. It is translated as CASTRERGEKLFF.